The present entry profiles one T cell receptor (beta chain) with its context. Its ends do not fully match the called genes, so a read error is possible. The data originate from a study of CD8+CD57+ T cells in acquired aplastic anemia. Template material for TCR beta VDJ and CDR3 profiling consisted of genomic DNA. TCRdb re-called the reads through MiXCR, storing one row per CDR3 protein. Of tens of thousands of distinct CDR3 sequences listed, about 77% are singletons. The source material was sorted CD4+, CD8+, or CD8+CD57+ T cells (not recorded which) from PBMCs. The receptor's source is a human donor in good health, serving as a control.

The CDR3 protein is CASSLVRGGSEAFF. The CDR3 DNA reads as TGTGCTAGCAGCTTAGTACGAGGGGGCAGTGAAGCTTTCTTT. The V and J genes are TRBV7-7 and TRBJ1-1, with 7 positions matching TRBD1. The germline V gene has CDR1 SSHAT and CDR2 FNYEAQ (reference sequence). CDR3 length: 14 amino acids.